These 32 T cell receptor beta chains were all obtained from the same sample, sequenced in a study of blood T cell repertoires in COVID-19 (dated by TCRdb to 2020 to 2021). The receptor library was made with the immunoSEQ multiplex PCR assay. This immuneACCESS table, as held by TCRdb, lists in-frame sequences with V and J called but not all clones. Of the missing ones, under half trace to an unresolved V gene in checked studies; the others have no known cause. This sample has under 150,000 clones in its table, and around 86% of those were observed once. Under 20% of the sample is in the top ten clones. The sequenced sample was PBMCs or T cells enriched from blood (not recorded which). The receptors were gathered from a man between 25 and 39 years old who had recovered from COVID-19.

This chain joins TRBV7-2 and TRBJ1-6, with 7 bases aligning to TRBD1. The CDR3 has 18 amino acids. V lost 0 bases to trimming and J lost 5 bases; unmatched junction nucleotides: 10. Germline CDR1 is SGHTA and CDR2 is FQGNSA. The CDR3 is CASSLARFRGENNSPLHF. Written as DNA, the CDR3 is TGTGCCAGCAGCTTAGCACGGTTCAGGGGGGAGAATAATTCACCCCTCCACTTT.

The chain recombines TRBV2 with TRBJ1-6; D possibly corresponds to TRBD1 (5 bases). CDR3 length: 14 residues. The V gene's germline CDR1 is SNHLY and CDR2 FYNNEI. Trimming shortened V by 3 bases and J by 9 bases, and 12 bases separated the two germline ends. CDR3 nucleotide sequence: TGTGCCAGCAGTGAGCAGGGTTTGGGTTCACCCCTCCACTTT. It yields the protein CASSEQGLGSPLHF.

The J gene is TRBJ1-2, the V gene TRBV4-1, with a weak D call TRBD1 (6 bases). This CDR3 comprises 14 residues. The V end lost 1 base, the J end lost 2 bases, and 8 bases lay between the germline ends. CDR1 MGHRA and CDR2 YSYEKL come from the germline V gene. CDR3 coding DNA: TGCGCCAGCAGCCAAGTGGGGGCAAACTATGGCTACACCTTC. As protein: CASSQVGANYGYTF.

The gene calls are TRBV7-9 and TRBJ1-5, with D perhaps TRBD1 (5 bases). V was trimmed by 1 base and J by 6 bases, leaving 10 bases between them. Per germline, CDR1 SEHNR and CDR2 FQNEAQ (reference sequence). This CDR3 contains 14 residues. CDR3 sequence (DNA): TGTGCCAGCAGCTTAGGGGGGGTAGGTCAGCCCCAGCATTTT. This sequence encodes CASSLGGVGQPQHF.

The chain is built from TRBV7-2 and TRBJ1-6; tentative D call: TRBD1 (6 bases). CDR1 is SGHTA, CDR2 FQGNSA, per germline. This CDR3 has 16 residues. Deletions cut 2 bases from V and 8 bases from J, with 16 bases between. This chain's CDR3 is CASSLYGGRLDSPLHF. The CDR3 nucleotides read TGTGCCAGCAGCTTATACGGGGGGCGATTGGATTCACCCCTCCACTTT.

The chain is built from TRBV7-2 and TRBJ2-3; the D is unclear. Germline V gene sequence: CDR1 SGHTA, CDR2 FQGNSA. Trimming removed 2 bases from V and 2 bases from J, with 5 bases in between. This CDR3 has 13 amino acids. This CDR3 reads CASSLLYTDTQYF. The CDR3, as DNA: TGTGCCAGCAGCTTACTTTACACAGATACGCAGTATTTT.

The chain carries TRBV19 and TRBJ2-7, with D perhaps matching TRBD1 (6 bases). Looked up from germline, CDR1 is LNHDA and CDR2 is SQIVND (reference sequence). CDR3 length: 13 amino acids. V gave up 7 bases and J gave up 1 base, with 11 bases separating them. The CDR3 loop reads CASTRTVSYEQYV. The CDR3 DNA reads TGTGCCAGTACCCGGACAGTTTCCTACGAGCAGTACGTC.

This chain uses TRBV5-4 with TRBJ2-6; 8 nucleotides match TRBD1. V gave up 0 bases and J gave up 2 bases; unmatched junction bases: 4. Germline V CDR1 and CDR2: SGHNT, YYREEE (reference sequence). The CDR3 is 17 residues long. CDR3 in amino acids: CASSLVTGGPGANVLTF. CDR3 bases: TGTGCCAGCAGCTTGGTTACAGGGGGACCTGGGGCCAACGTCCTGACTTTC.

The gene calls are TRBV10-1 and TRBJ2-1, with 9 bases identical to TRBD2. Germline trimming cut 1 base from V and 2 bases from J; bases unmatched to any gene: 3. The germline gives CDR1 WNHNN, CDR2 SYGVQD (reference sequence). This CDR3 is 16 amino acids long. CDR3 sequence: CASSEFQRGAYNEQFF. Here the CDR3 DNA reads TGCGCCAGCAGTGAGTTTCAGCGGGGGGCCTACAATGAGCAGTTCTTC.

The chain uses TRBV11-2 and TRBJ2-1; TRBD2 matches 9 bases. The CDR3 is made up of 16 amino acids. Germline CDR1 and CDR2: SGHAT and FQNNGV. The V gene end was trimmed by 2 bases and the J gene end by 7 bases; junction bases not matched to a gene: 9. The CDR3 coding sequence is TGTGCCAGCAGCTTATTGGGCGGGGGGGCGTCTAATGAGCAGTTCTTC. Translation gives CASSLLGGGASNEQFF.

The chain is built from TRBV18 and TRBJ2-7; D remains ambiguous. Germline assignment: CDR1 KGHSH and CDR2 LQKENI. Trimming left V 3 bases short and J 2 bases short, with 8 bases between. The CDR3 extends over 13 amino acids. The CDR3 bases are TGTGCCAGCTCACCGGCGGTCACCTACGAGCAGTACTTC. Protein sequence: CASSPAVTYEQYF.

The rearrangement links TRBV29-1 to TRBJ2-7, with 7 bases that match TRBD1. Germline lookup yields CDR1 SQVTM and CDR2 ANQGSEA. The CDR3 runs to 12 residues. The J segment lost 2 bases and the V segment lost 5 bases, leaving 3 bases of the junction unmatched. The CDR3 DNA reads as TGCAGCGTTCCGACAGGGCCCTACGAGCAGTACTTC. Its translation: CSVPTGPYEQYF.

The J gene is TRBJ2-3, the V gene TRBV5-4; TRBD2 aligns across 8 bases. The CDR3 has 16 residues. Germline-derived CDR1 and CDR2 are SGHNT and YYREEE (reference sequence). J lost 2 bases, V lost 3 bases, and 8 bases had no gene match. As DNA, the CDR3 is TGTGCCAGCAGCTCCATTAGCGGGGCCGACACAGATACGCAGTATTTT. This sequence encodes CASSSISGADTDTQYF.

The chain combines TRBV5-1 with TRBJ2-6, with D possibly being TRBD1 (5 bases). The germline V gene has CDR1 SGHRS and CDR2 YFSETQ. Trimming stripped 0 bases from V and 0 bases from J, with 10 bases between. This CDR3 is built from 17 residues. The CDR3 loop is CASSLEGLYSGANVLTF. The CDR3 nucleotides are TGCGCCAGCAGCTTGGAGGGGTTATACTCTGGGGCCAACGTCCTGACTTTC.

This rearrangement joins TRBV27 to TRBJ2-1, with a weak D call TRBD1 (7 bases). CDR3 length equals 13 residues. Per germline, CDR1 MNHEY and CDR2 SMNVEV (reference sequence). V lost 3 bases to trimming and J lost 8 bases, with 11 bases between them. CDR3 in DNA: TGTGCCAGCAGTTTGGAGGGGGCCTATGAGCAGTTCTTC. It translates to CASSLEGAYEQFF.

CDR3 nucleotide sequence: TGTGCCAGCAGTTTAACCCGGGGGGCGGCGAACACTGAAGCTTTCTTT. Protein sequence: CASSLTRGAANTEAFF. The chain has TRBV28 and TRBJ1-1; D perhaps matches TRBD1 (6 bases). From germline, CDR1 is MDHEN and CDR2 SYDVKM. V was pared by 2 bases and J by 1 base, with 14 bases between. This CDR3 comprises 16 residues. Full variable domain (missing parts from reference TRBV28 and TRBJ1-1): DVKVTQSSRYLVKRTGEKVFLECVQDMDHENMFWYRQDPGLGLRLIYFSYDVKMKEKGDIPEGYSVSREKKERFSLILESASTNQTSMYLCASSLTRGAANTEAFFGQGTRLTVV.

The genes are TRBV6-1 and TRBJ1-1, with D uncertain. CDR3 length equals 15 residues. The V gene lost 1 base and the J gene lost 4 bases, with 13 bases spanning the gap. Germline V CDR1 and CDR2: MNHNS, SASEGT. CDR3 nucleotides: TGTGCCAGCAGTGAAGATAACCTCTTGGCCACTGAAGCTTTCTTT. Translating gives CASSEDNLLATEAFF.

This chain links TRBV4-1 with TRBJ2-7, with TRBD2 as a possible D gene (7 bases). Looked up from germline, CDR1 is MGHRA and CDR2 is YSYEKL. This CDR3 is 14 amino acids long. V was pared by 1 base and J by 9 bases, with 16 bases between. The CDR3 region has the DNA TGCGCCAGCAGCCAAGGCGGACTAGGGGGTCGGCAGTACTTC. Its protein is CASSQGGLGGRQYF.

The V gene is TRBV7-9, the J gene TRBJ2-1, with 9 bases fitting TRBD2. This CDR3 is 16 amino acids long. CDR1 and CDR2 (germline): SEHNR, FQNEAQ (reference sequence). Trimming removed 2 bases from V and 8 bases from J; junction bases left unmatched: 10. CDR3 residues: CASSLNHGGLAHEQFF. The DNA of the CDR3 is TGTGCCAGCAGCTTAAATCATGGGGGACTAGCCCATGAGCAGTTCTTC. The complete variable domain, with remaining parts taken from reference TRBV7-9 and TRBJ2-1, reads DTGVSQNPRHKITKRGQNVTFRCDPISEHNRLYWYRQTLGQGPEFLTYFQNEAQLEKSRLLSDRFSAERPKGSFSTLEIQRTEQGDSAMYLCASSLNHGGLAHEQFFGPGTRLTVL.

The V gene is TRBV29-1, the J gene TRBJ2-1; 10 bases line up with TRBD1. V shed 6 bases, J shed 2 bases, and the junction held 4 bases outside the gene matches. CDR1 is SQVTM and CDR2 is ANQGSEA in the germline V gene. This CDR3 has 14 amino acids. The CDR3 coding sequence is TGCAGCGTCGCGGACAGGGGGGCCTACAATGAGCAGTTCTTC. Amino acid sequence: CSVADRGAYNEQFF.

The V gene is TRBV27, the J gene TRBJ2-1, with 10 bases matching TRBD1. The CDR3 is 14 residues long. Trimming took 6 bases from V and 9 from J; bases not matched to a gene: 8. Per the germline V gene, CDR1 is MNHEY and CDR2 is SMNVEV (reference sequence). The DNA of the CDR3 is TGTGCCAGCAGCCGACAGGGGGCGCTTCCTGAGCAGTTCTTC. It encodes CASSRQGALPEQFF.

This clone was recorded once. The J gene is TRBJ1-3, the V gene TRBV7-9, with D possibly TRBD1 on 5 matching bases. Germline loops: CDR1 SEHNR, CDR2 FQNEAQ (reference sequence). The CDR3 spans 16 residues. The V and J ends lost 4 bases and 0 bases respectively, with 13 bases between them. CDR3 sequence reads: CASSSTAALSGNTIYF. The CDR3 DNA reads TGTGCCAGCAGCTCGACAGCCGCTCTCTCTGGAAACACCATATATTTT.

The V and J genes are TRBV20-1 and TRBJ2-7; TRBD2 agrees at 9 bases. The CDR3 spans 17 residues. Per the germline V gene, CDR1 is DFQATT and CDR2 is SNEGSKA (reference sequence). The V and J ends lost 6 bases and 4 bases, in that order; junction bases with no gene match: 19. In DNA, the CDR3 is TGCAGTGCCAGTCCCCTAGGAAGTAGCGGGGGTGGGTACGAGCAGTACGTC. Residues: CSASPLGSSGGGYEQYV.

The J gene is TRBJ2-1, the V gene TRBV11-2; TRBD2 aligns across 9 bases. The V and J ends lost 5 bases and 2 bases, in that order; junction bases with no gene match: 7. Germline V gene data show CDR1 as SGHAT and CDR2 as FQNNGV. This CDR3 has 16 residues. The CDR3 DNA follows: TGTGCCAGCAGCACCCTAGCGGGAATAGCCTACAATGAGCAGTTCTTC. The encoded protein is CASSTLAGIAYNEQFF.

This sequence joins TRBV7-9 and TRBJ2-5, with D perhaps matching TRBD1 (5 bases). Trimming stripped 4 bases from V and 5 bases from J, with 17 bases between. Germline values: CDR1 SEHNR, CDR2 FQNEAQ (reference sequence). The CDR3 loop spans 15 amino acids. CDR3 sequence reads: CASSYITGVGETQYF. The CDR3 DNA is TGTGCCAGCAGCTACATAACAGGAGTTGGGGAGACCCAGTACTTC.

This chain joins TRBV5-1 and TRBJ1-1, with a tentative D call TRBD1 (5 bases). The CDR3 contains 13 residues. CDR1 and CDR2 from the germline V gene are SGHRS and YFSETQ. Trimming left V 2 bases short and J 6 bases short, with 11 bases between. CDR3 DNA: TGCGCCAGCAGCTTTGGGGGGACCGCTGAAGCTTTCTTT. Amino acids: CASSFGGTAEAFF.

The J gene is TRBJ1-2, the V gene TRBV6-5; D is unclear. V shed 2 bases and J shed 0 bases, with 13 bases lying between them. Germline loops: CDR1 MNHEY, CDR2 SVGAGI. The CDR3 consists of 16 residues. The CDR3 spells CASSYAGLGTNYGYTF. DNA of the CDR3: TGTGCCAGCAGTTACGCGGGCCTGGGGACTAACTATGGCTACACCTTC.

The table lists this clone with a count of one. This chain joins TRBV6-5 and TRBJ1-5; tentative D call: TRBD1 (6 bases). V was shortened by 6 bases and J by 4 bases, with 13 bases between the two germline ends. The CDR3 runs to 14 residues. From germline, CDR1 is MNHEY and CDR2 SVGAGI. The CDR3 reads CASRPRDNNQPQHF. The CDR3 DNA reads as TGTGCCAGCAGGCCCAGGGACAATAATCAGCCCCAGCATTTT.

The V gene is TRBV6-5, the J gene TRBJ2-3, with D hard to call. CDR3 size: 14 residues. Trimming took off 4 bases at V and 3 bases at J, with 11 bases between the two ends. Germline loops: CDR1 MNHEY, CDR2 SVGAGI. CDR3 amino acids: CASSSNEPTDTQYF. CDR3 nucleotide sequence: TGTGCCAGCAGTTCGAACGAGCCGACAGATACGCAGTATTTT.

The chain carries TRBV12-5 and TRBJ2-7, with D tentatively TRBD2 (6 bases). The CDR3 consists of 16 residues. In germline, CDR1 is LGHNT, CDR2 FRNRAP. Deletions cut 0 bases from V and 5 bases from J, with 17 bases between. The CDR3 loop is CASGLVLNGRPNEQYF. For the CDR3, the DNA is TGTGCTAGTGGTTTGGTACTAAACGGGAGACCCAACGAGCAGTACTTC.

This sequence joins TRBV6-5 and TRBJ1-2; TRBD1 matches 8 bases. The CDR3 totals 12 residues. Unmatched junction bases numbered 1, after V lost 6 bases and J lost 4 bases. In germline, CDR1 is MNHEY, CDR2 SVGAGI. This chain's CDR3 is CASRQGGYGYTF. In nucleotides, the CDR3 is TGTGCCAGCAGACAGGGGGGCTATGGCTACACCTTC.

A few counts support this clone. Other nucleotide sequences in the sample specify the same CDR3. The chain employs TRBV6-5 and TRBJ2-3; D might be TRBD2 (6 bases). The CDR3 totals 15 residues. Germline CDR1 MNHEY, CDR2 SVGAGI. Deletions cut 5 bases from V and 3 bases from J, with 15 bases between. The CDR3 DNA reads as TGTGCCAGCAGTCCACCGGGACTCACGACAGATACGCAGTATTTT. Amino acids: CASSPPGLTTDTQYF.